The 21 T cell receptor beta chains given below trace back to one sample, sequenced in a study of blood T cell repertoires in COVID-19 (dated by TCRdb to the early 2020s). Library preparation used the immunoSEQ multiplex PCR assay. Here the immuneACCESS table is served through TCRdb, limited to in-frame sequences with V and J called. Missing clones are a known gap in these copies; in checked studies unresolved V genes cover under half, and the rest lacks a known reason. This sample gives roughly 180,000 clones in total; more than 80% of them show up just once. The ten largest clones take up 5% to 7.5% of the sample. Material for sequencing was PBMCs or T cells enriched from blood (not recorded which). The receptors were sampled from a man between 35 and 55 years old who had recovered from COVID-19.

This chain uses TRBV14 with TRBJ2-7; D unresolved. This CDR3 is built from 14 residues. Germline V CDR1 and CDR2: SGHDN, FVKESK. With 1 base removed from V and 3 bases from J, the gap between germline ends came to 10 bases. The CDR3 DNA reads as TGTGCCAGCAGCCAAGGGCCCAACTACTACGAGCAGTACTTC. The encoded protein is CASSQGPNYYEQYF. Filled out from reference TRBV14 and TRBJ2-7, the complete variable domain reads EAGVTQFPSHSVIEKGQTVTLRCDPISGHDNLYWYRRVMGKEIKFLLHFVKESKQDESGMPNNRFLAERTGGTYSTLKVQPAELEDSGVYFCASSQGPNYYEQYFGPGTRLTVT.

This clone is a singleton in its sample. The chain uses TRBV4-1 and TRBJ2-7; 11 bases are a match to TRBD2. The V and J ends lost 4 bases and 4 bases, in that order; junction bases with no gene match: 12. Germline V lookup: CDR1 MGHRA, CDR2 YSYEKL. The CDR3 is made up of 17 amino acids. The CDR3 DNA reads TGCGCCAGCAGCCCCGCCCTAGCGGGGGGCCCATCATACGAGCAGTACTTC. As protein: CASSPALAGGPSYEQYF.

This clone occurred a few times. The CDR3 loop is CASNSRVGGGNQPQHF. In nucleotides, the CDR3 is TGTGCCAGTAATAGTAGGGTTGGAGGTGGCAATCAGCCCCAGCATTTT. The chain links TRBV19 to TRBJ1-5; the D is unclear. Trimming shortened V by 7 bases and J by 2 bases, and 18 bases separated the two germline ends. The CDR3 covers 16 residues. Germline CDR1 reads LNHDA; CDR2 reads SQIVND (reference sequence).

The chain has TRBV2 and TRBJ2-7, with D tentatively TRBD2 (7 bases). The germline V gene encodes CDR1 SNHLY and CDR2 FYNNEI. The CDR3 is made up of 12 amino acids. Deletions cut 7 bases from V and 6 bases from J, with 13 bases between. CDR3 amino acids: CASIGGRTEQYF. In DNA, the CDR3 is TGTGCCAGCATCGGGGGGCGGACCGAGCAGTACTTC.

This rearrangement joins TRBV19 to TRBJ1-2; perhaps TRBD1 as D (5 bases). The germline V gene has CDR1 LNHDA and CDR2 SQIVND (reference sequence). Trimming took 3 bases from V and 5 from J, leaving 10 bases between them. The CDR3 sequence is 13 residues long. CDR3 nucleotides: TGTGCCAGTAGTATCGGCGGGGGTTATGGCTACACCTTC. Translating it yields CASSIGGGYGYTF. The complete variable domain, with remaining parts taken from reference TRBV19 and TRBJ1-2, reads DGGITQSPKYLFRKEGQNVTLSCEQNLNHDAMYWYRQDPGQGLRLIYYSQIVNDFQKGDIAEGYSVSREKKESFPLTVTSAQKNPTAFYLCASSIGGGYGYTFGSGTRLTVV.

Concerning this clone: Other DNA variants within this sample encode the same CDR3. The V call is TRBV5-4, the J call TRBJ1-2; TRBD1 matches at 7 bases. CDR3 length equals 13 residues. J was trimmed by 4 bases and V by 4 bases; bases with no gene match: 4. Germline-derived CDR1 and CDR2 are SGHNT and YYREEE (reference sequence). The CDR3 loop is CASSLGQSYGYTF. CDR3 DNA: TGTGCCAGCAGCCTGGGACAGTCCTATGGCTACACCTTC.

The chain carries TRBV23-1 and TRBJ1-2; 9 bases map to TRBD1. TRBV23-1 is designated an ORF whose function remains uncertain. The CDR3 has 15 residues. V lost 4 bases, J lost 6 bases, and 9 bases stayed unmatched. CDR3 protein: CASSLPGQGLDGYTF. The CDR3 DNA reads TGCGCCAGCAGTCTCCCGGGACAGGGCTTGGATGGCTACACCTTC.

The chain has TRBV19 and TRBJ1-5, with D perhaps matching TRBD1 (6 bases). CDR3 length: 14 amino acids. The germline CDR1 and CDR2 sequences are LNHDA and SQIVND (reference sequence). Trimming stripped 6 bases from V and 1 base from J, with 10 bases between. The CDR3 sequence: CASRIQGSNQPQHF. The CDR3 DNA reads TGTGCCAGTAGGATACAGGGAAGCAATCAGCCCCAGCATTTT.

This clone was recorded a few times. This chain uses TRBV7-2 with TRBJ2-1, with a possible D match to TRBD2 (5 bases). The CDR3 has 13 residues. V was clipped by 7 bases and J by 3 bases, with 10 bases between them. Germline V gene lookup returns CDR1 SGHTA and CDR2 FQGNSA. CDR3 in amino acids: CASNFGLYNEQFF. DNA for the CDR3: TGTGCCAGCAACTTTGGACTCTACAATGAGCAGTTCTTC.

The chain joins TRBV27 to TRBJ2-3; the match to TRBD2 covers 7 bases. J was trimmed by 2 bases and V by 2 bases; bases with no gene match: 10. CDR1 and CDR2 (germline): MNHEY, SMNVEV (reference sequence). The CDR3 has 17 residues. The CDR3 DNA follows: TGTGCCAGCAGTTTAGTAGGTTGGGAGGGACTCACAGATACGCAGTATTTT. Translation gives CASSLVGWEGLTDTQYF.

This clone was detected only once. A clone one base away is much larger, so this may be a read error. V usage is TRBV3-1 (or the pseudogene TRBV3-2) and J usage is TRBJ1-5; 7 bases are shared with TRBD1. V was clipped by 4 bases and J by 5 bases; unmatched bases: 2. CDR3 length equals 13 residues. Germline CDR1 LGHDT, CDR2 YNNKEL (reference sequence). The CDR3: CASSPTGYQPQHF. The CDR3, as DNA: TGTGCCAGCAGCCCGACAGGGTATCAGCCCCAGCATTTT.

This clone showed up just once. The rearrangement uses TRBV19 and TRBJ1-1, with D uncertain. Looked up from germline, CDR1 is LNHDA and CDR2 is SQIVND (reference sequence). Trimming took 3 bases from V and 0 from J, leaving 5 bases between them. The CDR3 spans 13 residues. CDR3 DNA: TGTGCCAGTAGTATCTCCGTGAACACTGAAGCTTTCTTT. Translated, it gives CASSISVNTEAFF. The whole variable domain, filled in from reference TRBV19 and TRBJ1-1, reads DGGITQSPKYLFRKEGQNVTLSCEQNLNHDAMYWYRQDPGQGLRLIYYSQIVNDFQKGDIAEGYSVSREKKESFPLTVTSAQKNPTAFYLCASSISVNTEAFFGQGTRLTVV.

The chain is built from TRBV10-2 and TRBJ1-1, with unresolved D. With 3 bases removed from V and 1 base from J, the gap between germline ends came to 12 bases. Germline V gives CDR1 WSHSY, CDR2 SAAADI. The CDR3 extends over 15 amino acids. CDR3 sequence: CASSERDFWNTEAFF. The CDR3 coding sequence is TGCGCCAGCAGTGAACGAGACTTTTGGAACACTGAAGCTTTCTTT.

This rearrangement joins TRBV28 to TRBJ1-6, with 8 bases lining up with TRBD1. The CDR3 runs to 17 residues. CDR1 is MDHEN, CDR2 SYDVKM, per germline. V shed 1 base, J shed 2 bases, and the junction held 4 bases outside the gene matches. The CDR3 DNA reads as TGTGCCAGCAGTTTATTACAGGGGGGCACCTATAATTCACCCCTCCACTTT. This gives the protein CASSLLQGGTYNSPLHF.

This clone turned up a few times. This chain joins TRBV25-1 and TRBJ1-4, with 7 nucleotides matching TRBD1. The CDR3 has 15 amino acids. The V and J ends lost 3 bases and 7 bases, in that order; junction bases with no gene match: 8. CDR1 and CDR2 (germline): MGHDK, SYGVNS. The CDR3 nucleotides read TGTGCCAGCAGTGAGCTTACAGGGGCAGTTGAAAAACTGTTTTTT. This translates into CASSELTGAVEKLFF.

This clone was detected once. The CDR3 is CASSFGWTGGTDTQYF. CDR3 nucleotides: TGTGCCAGCAGCTTCGGGTGGACAGGGGGCACAGATACGCAGTATTTT. The V gene is TRBV11-3, the J gene TRBJ2-3; 9 positions agree with TRBD1. From germline, CDR1 is SGHNT and CDR2 YENEEA. After removal of 3 bases from V and 1 base from J, the junction contained 5 bases not matched to a gene. CDR3 length: 16 amino acids. The variable domain in full, with the rest retrieved from reference TRBV11-3 and TRBJ2-3, is EAGVVQSPRYKIIEKKQPVAFWCNPISGHNTLYWYLQNLGQGPELLIRYENEEAVDDSQLPKDRFSAERLKGVDSTLKIQPAELGDSAVYLCASSFGWTGGTDTQYFGPGTRLTVL.

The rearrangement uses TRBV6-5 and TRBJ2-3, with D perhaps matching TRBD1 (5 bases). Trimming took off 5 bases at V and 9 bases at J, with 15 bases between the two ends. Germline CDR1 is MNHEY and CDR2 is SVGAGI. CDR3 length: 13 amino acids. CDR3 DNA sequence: TGTGCCAGCAGTCCCAACTCCCAGGGAACGCAGTATTTT. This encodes CASSPNSQGTQYF.

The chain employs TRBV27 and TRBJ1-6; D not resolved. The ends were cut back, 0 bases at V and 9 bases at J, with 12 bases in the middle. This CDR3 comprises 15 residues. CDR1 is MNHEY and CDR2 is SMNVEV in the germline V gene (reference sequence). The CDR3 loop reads CASSLSLEFVSPLHF. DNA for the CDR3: TGTGCCAGCAGTTTATCTCTCGAGTTCGTTTCACCCCTCCACTTT.

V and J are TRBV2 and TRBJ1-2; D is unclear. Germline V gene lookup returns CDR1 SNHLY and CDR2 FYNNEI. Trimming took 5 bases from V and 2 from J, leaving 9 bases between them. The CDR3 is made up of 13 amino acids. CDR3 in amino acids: CASSFDMNYGYTF. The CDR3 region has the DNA TGTGCCAGCAGTTTCGACATGAACTATGGCTACACCTTC.

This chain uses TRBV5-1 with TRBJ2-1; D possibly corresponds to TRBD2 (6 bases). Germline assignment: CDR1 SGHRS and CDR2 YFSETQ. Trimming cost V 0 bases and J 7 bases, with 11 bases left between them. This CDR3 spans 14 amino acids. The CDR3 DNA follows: TGCGCCAGCAGCTTGGAAACTAGCCGGAATGAGCAGTTCTTC. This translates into CASSLETSRNEQFF.

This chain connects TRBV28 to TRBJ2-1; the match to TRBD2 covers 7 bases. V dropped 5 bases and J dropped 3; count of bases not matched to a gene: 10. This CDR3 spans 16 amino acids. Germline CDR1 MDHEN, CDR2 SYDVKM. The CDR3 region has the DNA TGTGCCAGCAGTCCGGGAGGCAGAACCTTCTACAATGAGCAGTTCTTC. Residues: CASSPGGRTFYNEQFF.